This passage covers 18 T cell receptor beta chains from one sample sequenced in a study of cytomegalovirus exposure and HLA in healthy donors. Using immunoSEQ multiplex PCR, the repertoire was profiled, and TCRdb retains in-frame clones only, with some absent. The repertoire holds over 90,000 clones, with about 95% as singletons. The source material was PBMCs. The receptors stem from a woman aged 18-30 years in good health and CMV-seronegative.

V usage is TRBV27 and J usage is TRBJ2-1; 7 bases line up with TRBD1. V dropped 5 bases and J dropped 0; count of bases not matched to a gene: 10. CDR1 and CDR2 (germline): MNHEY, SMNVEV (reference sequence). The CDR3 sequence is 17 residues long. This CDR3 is CASSIHNRGTSYNEQFF. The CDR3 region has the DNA TGTGCCAGCAGTATACATAACAGGGGAACCTCCTACAATGAGCAGTTCTTC.

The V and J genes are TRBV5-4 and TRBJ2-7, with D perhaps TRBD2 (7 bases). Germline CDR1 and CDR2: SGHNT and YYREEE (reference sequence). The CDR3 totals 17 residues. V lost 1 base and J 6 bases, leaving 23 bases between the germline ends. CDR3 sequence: CASSLFMGRGVEPEQYF. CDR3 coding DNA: TGTGCCAGCAGCTTGTTTATGGGGAGGGGGGTCGAGCCCGAGCAGTACTTC.

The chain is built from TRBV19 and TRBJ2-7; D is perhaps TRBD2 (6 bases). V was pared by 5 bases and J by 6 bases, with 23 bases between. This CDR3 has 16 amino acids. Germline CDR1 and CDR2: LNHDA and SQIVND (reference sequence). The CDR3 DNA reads TGTGCCAGTAGTGATAGACTGACTAGGGGTCTGTCCGAGCAGTACTTC. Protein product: CASSDRLTRGLSEQYF.

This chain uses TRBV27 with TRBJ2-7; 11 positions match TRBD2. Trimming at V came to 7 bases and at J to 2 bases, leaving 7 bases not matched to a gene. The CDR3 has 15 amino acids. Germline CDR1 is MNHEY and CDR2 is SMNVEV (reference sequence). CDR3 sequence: CASKEGLAATYEQYF. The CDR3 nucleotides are TGTGCCAGCAAAGAGGGACTAGCGGCCACCTACGAGCAGTACTTC.

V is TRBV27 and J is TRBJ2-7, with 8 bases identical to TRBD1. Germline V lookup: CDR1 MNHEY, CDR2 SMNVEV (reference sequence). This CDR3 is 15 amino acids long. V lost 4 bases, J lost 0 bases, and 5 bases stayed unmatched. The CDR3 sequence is CASSSTGTGSYEQYF. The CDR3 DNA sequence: TGTGCCAGCAGTTCTACCGGGACAGGCTCCTACGAGCAGTACTTC.

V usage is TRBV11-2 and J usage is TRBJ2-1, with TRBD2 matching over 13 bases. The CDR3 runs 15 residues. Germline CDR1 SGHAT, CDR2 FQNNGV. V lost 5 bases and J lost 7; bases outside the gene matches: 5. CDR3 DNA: TGTGCCAGCAGCCCCCGGACTAGCGGGAGAAATGAGCAGTTCTTC. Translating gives CASSPRTSGRNEQFF.

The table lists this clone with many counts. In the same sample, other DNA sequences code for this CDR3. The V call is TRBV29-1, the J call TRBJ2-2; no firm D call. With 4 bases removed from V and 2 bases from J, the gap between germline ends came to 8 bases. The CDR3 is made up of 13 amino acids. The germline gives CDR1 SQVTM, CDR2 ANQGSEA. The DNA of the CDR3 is TGCAGCGTTGGAGGTGGTAACACCGGGGAGCTGTTTTTT. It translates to CSVGGGNTGELFF.

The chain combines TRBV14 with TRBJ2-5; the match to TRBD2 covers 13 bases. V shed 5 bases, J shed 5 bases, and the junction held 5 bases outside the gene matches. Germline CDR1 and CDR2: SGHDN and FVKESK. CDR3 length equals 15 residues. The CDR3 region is CASSDGLAGEETQYF. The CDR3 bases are TGTGCCAGCAGCGACGGACTAGCGGGAGAGGAGACCCAGTACTTC.

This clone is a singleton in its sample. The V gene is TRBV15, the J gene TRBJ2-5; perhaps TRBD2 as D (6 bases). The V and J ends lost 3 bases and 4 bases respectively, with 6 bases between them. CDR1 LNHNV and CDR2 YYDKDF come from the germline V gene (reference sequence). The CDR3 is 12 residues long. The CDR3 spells CATSSGGETQYF. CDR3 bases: TGTGCCACCAGCAGCGGGGGAGAGACCCAGTACTTC.

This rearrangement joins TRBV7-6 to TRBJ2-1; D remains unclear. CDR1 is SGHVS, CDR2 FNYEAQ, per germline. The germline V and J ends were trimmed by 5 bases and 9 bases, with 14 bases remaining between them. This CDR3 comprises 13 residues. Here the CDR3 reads CASSPLEETEQFF. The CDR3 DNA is TGTGCCAGCAGCCCCCTAGAAGAGACTGAGCAGTTCTTC.

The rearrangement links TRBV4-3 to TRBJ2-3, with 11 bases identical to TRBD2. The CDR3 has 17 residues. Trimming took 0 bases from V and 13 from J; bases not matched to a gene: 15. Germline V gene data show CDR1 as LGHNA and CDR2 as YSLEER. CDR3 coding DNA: TGCGCCAGCAGCCAAGAGACGGGACTAGCGGAGCCAGGGGAAAAGTATTTT. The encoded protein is CASSQETGLAEPGEKYF.

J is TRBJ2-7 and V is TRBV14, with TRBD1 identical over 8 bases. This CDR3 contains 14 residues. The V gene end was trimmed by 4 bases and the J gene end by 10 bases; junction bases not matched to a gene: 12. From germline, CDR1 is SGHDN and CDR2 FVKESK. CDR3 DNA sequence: TGTGCCAGCAGCCCAGGGACAGGTCGTTCCGGCCAGTACTTC. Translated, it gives CASSPGTGRSGQYF.

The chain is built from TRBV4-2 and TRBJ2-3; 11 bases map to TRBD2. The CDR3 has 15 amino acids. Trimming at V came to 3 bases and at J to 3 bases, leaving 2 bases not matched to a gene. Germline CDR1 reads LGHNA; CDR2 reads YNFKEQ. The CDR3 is CASSHSGGGTDTQYF. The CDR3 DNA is TGTGCCAGCAGCCATAGCGGGGGGGGGACAGATACGCAGTATTTT.

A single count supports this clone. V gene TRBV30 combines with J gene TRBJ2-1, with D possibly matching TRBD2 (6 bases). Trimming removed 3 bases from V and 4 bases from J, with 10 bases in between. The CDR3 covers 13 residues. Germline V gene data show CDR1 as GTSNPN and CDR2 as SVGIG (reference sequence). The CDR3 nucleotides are TGTGCCTGGAGGGAGGGACTTTACAATGAGCAGTTCTTC. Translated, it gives CAWREGLYNEQFF.

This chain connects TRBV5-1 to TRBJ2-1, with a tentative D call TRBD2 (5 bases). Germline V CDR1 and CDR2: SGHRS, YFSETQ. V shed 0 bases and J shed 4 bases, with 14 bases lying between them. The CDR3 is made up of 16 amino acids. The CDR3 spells CASSLDGITRYNEQFF. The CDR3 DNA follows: TGCGCCAGCAGCTTGGACGGGATAACGAGATACAATGAGCAGTTCTTC.

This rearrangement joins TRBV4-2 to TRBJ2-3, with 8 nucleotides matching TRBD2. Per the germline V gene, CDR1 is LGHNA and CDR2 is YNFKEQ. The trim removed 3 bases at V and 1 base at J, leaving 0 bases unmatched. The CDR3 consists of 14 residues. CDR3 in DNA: TGTGCCAGCAGCCAGCGGGGGGGCACAGATACGCAGTATTTT. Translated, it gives CASSQRGGTDTQYF.

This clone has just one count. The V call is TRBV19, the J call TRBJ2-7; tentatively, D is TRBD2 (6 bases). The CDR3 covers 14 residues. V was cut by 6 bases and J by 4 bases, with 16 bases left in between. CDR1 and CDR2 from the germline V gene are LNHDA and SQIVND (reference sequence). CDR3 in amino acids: CASSAGTGDYEQYF. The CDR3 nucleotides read TGTGCCAGTAGCGCCGGGACGGGAGATTACGAGCAGTACTTC.

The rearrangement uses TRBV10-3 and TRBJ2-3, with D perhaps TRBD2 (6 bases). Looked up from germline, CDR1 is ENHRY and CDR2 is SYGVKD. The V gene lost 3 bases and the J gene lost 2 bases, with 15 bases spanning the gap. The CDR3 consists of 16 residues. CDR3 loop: CAISEGPSGATDTQYF. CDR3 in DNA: TGTGCCATCAGTGAAGGTCCGTCGGGAGCCACAGATACGCAGTATTTT.